Listed below are T cell receptor beta chains from one sample, sequenced in a study of blood T cell repertoires in COVID-19. The method was immunoSEQ multiplex PCR; TCRdb's version includes in-frame clones alone and lacks a portion of them. This table holds about 69,000 clones, less than 90% found once. The specimen sequenced was peripheral blood. Every receptor here comes from an elderly man with acute or convalescent COVID-19. Each CDR3 is given with its conserved first and last residue. Fields, in order: clone size, V gene, D gene, J gene, CDR3 DNA, CDR3 protein. The D gene is left open where the match is weak. Only some rows state a clone size, as once, few, many or a class for expanded clones.

-	TRBV27	TRBD1	TRBJ2-5	TGTGCCAGCGGAGAGGGGGCGGCAGAGACCCAGTACTTC	CASGEGAAETQYF
-	TRBV5-1	-	TRBJ1-6	TGCGCCAGCAGCTTAACCGGACAGTATCAGAATAATTCACCCCTCCACTTT	CASSLTGQYQNNSPLHF
-	TRBV24-1	-	TRBJ2-2	TGTGCCACCAGTGGCGTTACAGGGTACGCGAACACCGGGGAGCTGTTTTTT	CATSGVTGYANTGELFF
-	TRBV2	TRBD1	TRBJ1-6	TGTGCCAGCAGTGGAACCGGGACAGGCCGGTCACCCCTCCACTTT	CASSGTGTGRSPLHF
-	TRBV2	TRBD1	TRBJ1-5	TGTGCCAGCAGTGAATATGGGGGACAGGTCAATCAGCCCCAGCATTTT	CASSEYGGQVNQPQHF
-	TRBV5-8	-	TRBJ1-5	TGTGCCAGCAGCTTGGCAGGACACGCCAGGGATCCCCAGCATTTT	CASSLAGHARDPQHF
-	TRBV5-4	-	TRBJ1-1	TGTGCCAGCAGCTTGGAACAGAAGAACACTGAAGCTTTCTTT	CASSLEQKNTEAFF
few	TRBV5-5	TRBD1	TRBJ1-2	TGTGCCAGCAGCTTGATAGGGACAGGCCCCCGTGGCTATGGCTACACCTTC	CASSLIGTGPRGYGYTF
-	TRBV14	-	TRBJ2-7	TGTGCCAGCAGCCGAAGCAGGGGCGGCTACGAGCAGTACTTC	CASSRSRGGYEQYF
-	TRBV6-2/TRBV6-3	TRBD1	TRBJ1-2	TGTGCCAGCAGTCCCGGACAGGGGGCGGATGGCTACACCTTC	CASSPGQGADGYTF
once	TRBV2	TRBD1	TRBJ1-5	TGTGCCAGCGGCGGGACAGGGGGCGCGGGCAATCAGCCCCAGCATTTT	CASGGTGGAGNQPQHF
-	TRBV11-3	-	TRBJ2-7	TGTGCCAGCAGCCCCCCCGGTTTTGACGAGCAGTACTTC	CASSPPGFDEQYF
once	TRBV6-5	-	TRBJ2-7	TGTGCCAGCAGTTTGGTGGAGGGTCTATCCTACGAGCAGTACTTC	CASSLVEGLSYEQYF
few	TRBV10-1	-	TRBJ1-2	TGCGCCAATCTAGTGTGTAGGACGCGGGATTGGGGCTACACCTTC	CANLVCRTRDWGYTF
-	TRBV6-6	-	TRBJ1-5	TGTGCCAGCAGTTACTCACTCGGTACAGTCGATCAGCCCCAGCATTTT	CASSYSLGTVDQPQHF
-	TRBV2	TRBD1	TRBJ2-7	TGTGCCAGCAGTGTGTCACAGGGGAGCGGCGAGCAGTACTTC	CASSVSQGSGEQYF
-	TRBV15	TRBD1	TRBJ2-1	TGTGCCACCAGCAGACCAGGACAGGGGGCCTACAATGAGCAGTTCTTC	CATSRPGQGAYNEQFF
-	TRBV28	TRBD1	TRBJ1-1	TGTGCCAGCAGGGTCCAGGGGGTTGAAGTGAGGGGCACTGAAGCTTTCTTT	CASRVQGVEVRGTEAFF
-	TRBV7-9	TRBD2	TRBJ2-1	TGTGCCAGCAGCTTAGGGGCTAGCGGGAACTATGAGCAGTTCTTC	CASSLGASGNYEQFF
-	TRBV19	-	TRBJ1-4	TGTGCCAGTAGCTTCACCGGCCTTGGGCGTGAAAAACTGTTTTTT	CASSFTGLGREKLFF
-	TRBV27	TRBD1	TRBJ1-2	TGTGCCAGCAGTCCCCAGGTGGGACAGGGGTGGGGCTACACCTTC	CASSPQVGQGWGYTF
-	TRBV2	-	TRBJ2-1	TGTGCCATTCAGGGGACGGGTGCCTACAATGAGCAGTTCTTC	CAIQGTGAYNEQFF
-	TRBV7-2	TRBD2	TRBJ2-3	TGTGCCAGCAGCTTAGGAGGTAGCGGGAGTCGCGCAGATACGCAGTATTTT	CASSLGGSGSRADTQYF
-	TRBV12-3/TRBV12-4	-	TRBJ2-1	TGTGCCAGCAGTCCACGCGAGGTGGGTGAGCAGTTCTTC	CASSPREVGEQFF
-	TRBV6-6	TRBD1	TRBJ1-2	TGTGCCAGCAGTTACCCTGGGACAGGGGGCGAGTACACCTTC	CASSYPGTGGEYTF
-	TRBV3-1/TRBV3-2	TRBD1	TRBJ1-3	TGTGCCAGCAGCCAAGGACAGGGGGCCATATATTTT	CASSQGQGAIYF
-	TRBV6-2/TRBV6-3	TRBD1	TRBJ2-7	TGTGCCAGCAGTTACTCGTTACGTCACAGGGGCCTTTACGAGCAGTACTTC	CASSYSLRHRGLYEQYF
few	TRBV29-1	TRBD1	TRBJ1-1	TGCAGCGTTCACAGGGGTGAGAGGGCTTTCTTT	CSVHRGERAFF
-	TRBV18	-	TRBJ1-5	TGTGCCAGCTCACCGACTATAGATCAGCCCCAGCATTTT	CASSPTIDQPQHF
-	TRBV6-6	-	TRBJ2-7	TGTGCCAGCAGTTCCAACTACTACGAGCAGTACTTC	CASSSNYYEQYF
-	TRBV11-3	-	TRBJ2-7	TGTGCCAGCAGCTTAGAACGACTAGGCTCCTACGAGCAGTACTTC	CASSLERLGSYEQYF
once	TRBV24-1	-	TRBJ2-1	TGTGCCACCAGTGATTTTTACGGGAACAGCGATGAGCAGTTCTTC	CATSDFYGNSDEQFF
once	TRBV27	-	TRBJ1-1	TGTGCCAGCAGTTTATCGGGCATCTCGGACACTGAAGCTTTCTTT	CASSLSGISDTEAFF
-	TRBV5-6	TRBD1	TRBJ1-4	TGTGCCAGCAGCAGAAGTGGACAGGGGGCGAATGAAAAACTGTTTTTT	CASSRSGQGANEKLFF
-	TRBV7-8	TRBD1	TRBJ1-6	TGTGCCAGCAGCAGAACAGGGGTTAGCTCACCCCTCCACTTT	CASSRTGVSSPLHF
few	TRBV28	-	TRBJ2-7	TGTGCCAGCAGCCAAGCAAGCGAGCAGTACTTC	CASSQASEQYF
-	TRBV7-8	TRBD2	TRBJ2-1	TGTGCCAGCAGTAGGGGACTAGCGGGAGGCGGATACAATGAGCAGTTCTTC	CASSRGLAGGGYNEQFF
-	TRBV6-5	-	TRBJ2-7	TGTGCCAGCAGGGCCCCAAAGACAGGAGCCTACGAGCAGTACTTC	CASRAPKTGAYEQYF
once	TRBV5-8	TRBD2	TRBJ2-1	TGTGCCAGCAGCTTGAGGTCTAGCGGGAGCGATGAGCAGTTCTTC	CASSLRSSGSDEQFF
-	TRBV4-3	-	TRBJ2-4	TGCGCCAGCAGCCAAGATGGGTTTATTCGGGATATTCAGTACTTC	CASSQDGFIRDIQYF
-	TRBV3-1/TRBV3-2	TRBD1	TRBJ1-2	TGTGCCAGCAGCCAAGGGATCAGGGGGCGCATCAGGGGGAATGGCTACACCTTC	CASSQGIRGRIRGNGYTF
-	TRBV2	TRBD1	TRBJ1-2	TGTGCCAGCAGTGAGACAGGGGCGTATGGCTACACCTTC	CASSETGAYGYTF
-	TRBV7-6	TRBD2	TRBJ2-1	TGTGCCAGCAGCCGGACTAGCGGGACTAGCTCCTACAATGAGCAGTTCTTC	CASSRTSGTSSYNEQFF
-	TRBV18	-	TRBJ2-7	TGTGCCAGCTCACCAGCAGGAATCTACGAGCAGTACTTC	CASSPAGIYEQYF
-	TRBV27	-	TRBJ1-1	TGTGCCAGCAGTTTATGGGGGGGAGTTCGGGACACTGAAGCTTTCTTT	CASSLWGGVRDTEAFF
-	TRBV29-1	TRBD2	TRBJ2-1	TGCAGCGCTCCCGGGGGGGTCAATGAGCAGTTCTTC	CSAPGGVNEQFF
-	TRBV9	TRBD2	TRBJ2-3	TGTGCCAGCAGCGTAGCTGTGCGGGAGGGCACAGATACGCAGTATTTT	CASSVAVREGTDTQYF
-	TRBV5-1	-	TRBJ1-2	TGCGCCAGCAGCCGAAGGACAACCGGGACATATCATGGCTACACCTTC	CASSRRTTGTYHGYTF
once	TRBV10-3	TRBD1	TRBJ1-5	TGTGCCATCAGTGAGGGAGACAGGGTTCCCAATCAGCCCCAGCATTTT	CAISEGDRVPNQPQHF
-	TRBV24-1	TRBD1	TRBJ2-5	TGTGCCACTGGACAGGGAGAGACCCAGTACTTC	CATGQGETQYF
-	TRBV24-1	TRBD1	TRBJ1-2	TGTGCCACCAGTGACCGTCCGTGGGGACAGGATGGCTACACCTTC	CATSDRPWGQDGYTF